This TCR beta chain was identified in a study of cytomegalovirus exposure and HLA in healthy donors. Findings of the study overall: In a later analysis, at a false discovery rate of 0.05, 16,951 TCR beta sequences were associated with HLA alleles.

The PCR used 60 Vbeta and 13 Jbeta primers. Data came from immunoSEQ multiplex PCR; TCRdb stores just in-frame clones and leaves some out. The sample gives about 140,000 clones, about 80% of which show up once; 6.5% is in the top ten. Worth noting for this clone: Its specificity is not known.

The TCR sequence derives from a man aged 40-49 years in good health and CMV-seropositive. Material for sequencing was PBMCs.

Here the CDR3 DNA reads TGTGCCAGCAGCAAAGTGCTAAGCCGACAAAACTATGGCTACACCTTC. Translation gives CASSKVLSRQNYGYTF. This rearrangement joins TRBV21-1 to TRBJ1-2; the table gives TRBD1 as D, unverified against the DNA. TRBV21-1 counts as a pseudogene. The CDR3 length is 16 residues.